The 21 T cell receptor beta chains in this list originate from one sample, sequenced in a study of cytomegalovirus exposure and HLA in healthy donors. PCR was performed using 60 Vbeta and 13 Jbeta primers. Profiling relied on immunoSEQ multiplex PCR, and the TCRdb table lists in-frame clones only, not all of them. Of 85,000 to 100,000 clones in the sample, roughly three quarters are singletons; the top ten hold roughly 4.5%. The sequenced material came from PBMCs. The source is a woman aged 40 to 50 in good health and CMV-seronegative.

The chain links TRBV18 to TRBJ1-5; TRBD1 might be the D (5 bases). With 2 bases removed from V and 2 bases from J, the gap between germline ends came to 13 bases. The CDR3 sequence is 16 residues long. CDR1 is KGHSH and CDR2 is LQKENI in the germline V gene. The CDR3 reads CASSPLDSRGNQPQHF. The CDR3, as DNA: TGTGCCAGCTCACCATTAGACAGTCGGGGCAATCAGCCCCAGCATTTT.

This chain uses TRBV6-1 with TRBJ1-5; tentative D call: TRBD1 (5 bases). The germline V and J ends were trimmed by 7 bases and 7 bases, with 20 bases remaining between them. The CDR3 is made up of 15 amino acids. The V gene's germline CDR1 is MNHNS and CDR2 SASEGT. As DNA, the CDR3 is TGTGCCAGCAAGCGGGACCCGGGGACGATACAGCCCCAGCATTTT. It yields the protein CASKRDPGTIQPQHF.

This clone was recorded once. The chain is built from TRBV27 and TRBJ2-2; D might be TRBD2 (6 bases). Trimming left V 0 bases short and J 8 bases short, with 13 bases between. The CDR3 covers 15 residues. Germline V gene sequence: CDR1 MNHEY, CDR2 SMNVEV (reference sequence). The chain's CDR3 is CASSLSGGDPGELFF. The CDR3 DNA reads TGTGCCAGCAGTTTATCAGGCGGGGATCCAGGGGAGCTGTTTTTT.

This clone was seen a few times. In nucleotides, the CDR3 is TGCGCCAGCAGCTTAGGCGGAAATGCTGAAGCTTTCTTT. This encodes CASSLGGNAEAFF. The gene calls are TRBV5-1 and TRBJ1-1; D remains ambiguous. There are 13 residues in the CDR3. V was shortened by 2 bases and J by 6 bases, with 11 bases between the two germline ends. The V gene's germline CDR1 is SGHRS and CDR2 YFSETQ.

This chain connects TRBV7-9 to TRBJ2-7; TRBD1 matches 8 bases. The junction had 12 bases not matched to a gene; V was cut back by 2 bases and J by 0 bases. This CDR3 comprises 18 residues. Germline V gives CDR1 SEHNR, CDR2 FQNEAQ (reference sequence). The CDR3 DNA follows: TGTGCCAGCAGCTTAAATGGCAGGGGGCTACTTCTCTCCTACGAGCAGTACTTC. It specifies CASSLNGRGLLLSYEQYF. Filled out from reference TRBV7-9 and TRBJ2-7, the complete variable domain reads DTGVSQNPRHKITKRGQNVTFRCDPISEHNRLYWYRQTLGQGPEFLTYFQNEAQLEKSRLLSDRFSAERPKGSFSTLEIQRTEQGDSAMYLCASSLNGRGLLLSYEQYFGPGTRLTVT.

CDR3 residues: CASGSDRASSYEQYF. CDR3 sequence (DNA): TGTGCTAGTGGTTCGGACAGGGCGAGCTCCTACGAGCAGTACTTC. The V gene is TRBV12-5, the J gene TRBJ2-7; TRBD1 matches 8 bases. CDR3 length: 15 amino acids. The V and J ends lost 4 bases and 0 bases, in that order; junction bases with no gene match: 5. In germline, CDR1 is LGHNT, CDR2 FRNRAP.

The chain combines TRBV4-2 with TRBJ1-1; D is perhaps TRBD1 (5 bases). V lost 6 bases and J lost 0, with 8 bases in between. The length of the CDR3 is 13 residues. Germline values: CDR1 LGHNA, CDR2 YNFKEQ. Here the CDR3 reads CASRTDMNTEAFF. CDR3 coding DNA: TGTGCCAGCAGGACAGATATGAACACTGAAGCTTTCTTT.

This chain links TRBV6-5 with TRBJ2-3, with 7 nucleotides matching TRBD1. The CDR3 contains 16 residues. After removal of 4 bases from V and 3 bases from J, the junction contained 10 bases not matched to a gene. Germline V CDR1 and CDR2: MNHEY, SVGAGI. In DNA, the CDR3 is TGTGCCAGCAGTTCAAATCGACAGGGTAGGACAGATACGCAGTATTTT. Translated: CASSSNRQGRTDTQYF.

The chain links TRBV2 to TRBJ2-4, with D uncertain. The CDR3 has 10 amino acids. Germline V gene lookup returns CDR1 SNHLY and CDR2 FYNNEI. V shed 6 bases and J shed 6 bases, with 3 bases lying between them. The CDR3 reads CASRANIQYF. The DNA of the CDR3 is TGTGCCAGCAGGGCAAACATTCAGTACTTC.

The chain recombines TRBV5-1 with TRBJ2-3, with TRBD2 identical over 10 bases. In germline, CDR1 is SGHRS, CDR2 YFSETQ. The CDR3 contains 18 residues. After removal of 2 bases from V and 3 bases from J, the junction contained 12 bases not matched to a gene. The CDR3 DNA follows: TGCGCCAGCAGCTTAGCCACACTCAGCGGGGGGGTTACAGATACGCAGTATTTT. It is translated as CASSLATLSGGVTDTQYF. Filled out from reference TRBV5-1 and TRBJ2-3, the complete variable domain reads KAGVTQTPRYLIKTRGQQVTLSCSPISGHRSVSWYQQTPGQGLQFLFEYFSETQRNKGNFPGRFSGRQFSNSRSEMNVSTLELGDSALYLCASSLATLSGGVTDTQYFGPGTRLTVL.

The gene calls are TRBV6-6 and TRBJ1-1; the D gene is possibly TRBD1 (5 bases). This CDR3 region has 15 residues. V was pared by 1 base and J by 4 bases, with 13 bases between. Germline CDR1 reads MNHNY; CDR2 reads SVGAGI (reference sequence). CDR3 residues: CASSYLEGSPTEAFF. DNA of the CDR3: TGTGCCAGCAGTTACTTGGAGGGGAGCCCCACTGAAGCTTTCTTT.

This rearrangement joins TRBV5-4 to TRBJ2-2; 9 bases map to TRBD2. CDR1 and CDR2 (germline): SGHNT, YYREEE (reference sequence). V dropped 5 bases and J dropped 6; count of bases not matched to a gene: 8. The CDR3 is 15 amino acids. CDR3 in amino acids: CASRRSSGDPGELFF. As DNA, the CDR3 is TGTGCCAGCAGGCGATCTAGCGGGGATCCCGGGGAGCTGTTTTTT.

The CDR3 loop is CASGLTPLGQGVDEQYF. The CDR3 DNA follows: TGTGCTAGTGGTTTGACGCCGTTGGGACAGGGGGTGGACGAGCAGTACTTC. This chain uses TRBV12-5 with TRBJ2-7; TRBD1 agrees at 11 bases. The CDR3 consists of 17 residues. V lost 2 bases and J lost 5; bases outside the gene matches: 11. Germline V CDR1 and CDR2: LGHNT, FRNRAP.

The chain couples TRBV5-4 to TRBJ2-7; D remains ambiguous. The V gene's germline CDR1 is SGHNT and CDR2 YYREEE (reference sequence). Trimming took 1 base from V and 5 from J, leaving 10 bases between them. This CDR3 has 13 residues. The CDR3 is CASSLPLADEQYF. The CDR3, as DNA: TGTGCCAGCAGCTTGCCTTTGGCGGACGAGCAGTACTTC.

The chain has TRBV7-2 and TRBJ1-1, with a tentative D call TRBD1 (5 bases). V lost 5 bases, J lost 2 bases, and 18 bases lay in between. The CDR3 covers 16 residues. CDR1 is SGHTA, CDR2 FQGNSA, per germline. The CDR3 is CASSTQPPGSNTEAFF. DNA of the CDR3: TGTGCCAGCAGCACCCAACCCCCAGGGTCCAACACTGAAGCTTTCTTT.

J is TRBJ2-7 and V is TRBV29-1, with TRBD1 matching over 7 bases. Unmatched junction bases numbered 8, after V lost 6 bases and J lost 0 bases. The CDR3 is 14 residues long. CDR1 and CDR2 (germline): SQVTM, ANQGSEA. The CDR3 spells CSVVQDRFSYEQYF. The CDR3 nucleotides read TGCAGCGTGGTTCAGGACAGGTTCTCCTACGAGCAGTACTTC.

The rearrangement links TRBV5-1 to TRBJ2-5; D is possibly TRBD1 (6 bases). Trimming pared 4 bases from V and 3 bases from J, leaving 10 bases between. Looked up from germline, CDR1 is SGHRS and CDR2 is YFSETQ. This CDR3 is 13 amino acids long. This CDR3 reads CASSPGQKETQYF. DNA of the CDR3: TGCGCCAGCAGCCCCGGACAGAAAGAGACCCAGTACTTC.

The chain carries TRBV9 and TRBJ1-2; D is perhaps TRBD1 (6 bases). Germline CDR1 reads SGDLS; CDR2 reads YYNGEE. The length of the CDR3 is 14 residues. V shed 4 bases and J shed 2 bases, with 12 bases lying between them. CDR3 coding DNA: TGTGCCAGCAGCCTACAGGGAGGGAACTATGGCTACACCTTC. Protein product: CASSLQGGNYGYTF.

The V gene is TRBV7-2, the J gene TRBJ1-4; D is possibly TRBD1 (6 bases). The ends were cut back, 1 base at V and 3 bases at J, with 9 bases in the middle. Germline CDR1 SGHTA, CDR2 FQGNSA. The CDR3 consists of 15 residues. CDR3 bases: TGTGCCAGCAGCTTAGTCGGACAGCCTAATGAAAAACTGTTTTTT. Translating it yields CASSLVGQPNEKLFF. Supplemented by reference TRBV7-2 and TRBJ1-4, the full variable domain reads GAGVSQSPSNKVTEKGKDVELRCDPISGHTALYWYRQSLGQGLEFLIYFQGNSAPDKSGLPSDRFSAERTGGSVSTLTIQRTQQEDSAVYLCASSLVGQPNEKLFFGSGTQLSVL.

The rearrangement uses TRBV7-3 and TRBJ1-2; D gene unclear. Trimming left V 3 bases short and J 3 bases short, with 8 bases between. Per germline, CDR1 SGHTA and CDR2 FQGTGA. The CDR3 extends over 13 amino acids. The CDR3: CASSFSQYYGYTF. The DNA for the CDR3 is TGTGCCAGCAGCTTTTCACAGTACTATGGCTACACCTTC. Together with reference TRBV7-3 and TRBJ1-2, the CDR3 gives the full variable domain: GAGVSQTPSNKVTEKGKYVELRCDPISGHTALYWYRQSLGQGPEFLIYFQGTGAADDSGLPNDRFFAVRPEGSVSTLKIQRTERGDSAVYLCASSFSQYYGYTFGSGTRLTVV.

The rearrangement uses TRBV11-2 and TRBJ1-1; D is undetermined. Germline CDR1 is SGHAT and CDR2 is FQNNGV. V was cut by 1 base and J by 11 bases, with 14 bases left in between. The CDR3 consists of 13 residues. This chain's CDR3 is CASSLAKRTGAFF. CDR3 sequence (DNA): TGTGCCAGCAGCTTAGCTAAGAGAACCGGGGCTTTCTTT.